A selection of T cell receptor beta chains follows, all from one sample in a study of blood T cell repertoires in COVID-19. The protocol was immunoSEQ multiplex PCR, while the TCRdb copy is restricted to in-frame clones and leaves out a portion. The table records about 200,000 clones, around 83% of them present only once. Sequenced sample: peripheral blood. The origin of the receptors is a woman aged 80 or older with acute or convalescent COVID-19. CDR3s include the opening cysteine and the closing phenylalanine or tryptophan. D genes are given only for firm matches. Clone size appears in some rows only: once, few, many, or a class for an expanded clone.

>TRBD2|-|TRBV6-1|17|TRBJ2-1
CASSAGTSGSYMNEQFF
TGTGCCAGCAGTGCTGGGACTAGCGGGAGTTATATGAATGAGCAGTTCTTC
>-|few|TRBV19|14|TRBJ2-2
CASSIQENTGELFF
TGTGCCAGTAGTATACAGGAGAACACCGGGGAGCTGTTTTTT
>-|once|TRBV28|17|TRBJ1-5
CASSFQSRQAYYQPQHF
TGTGCCAGCAGTTTTCAGTCCCGACAGGCCTACTATCAGCCCCAGCATTTT
>-|-|TRBV20-1|13|TRBJ1-2
CSASSSQGFGYTF
TGCAGTGCTAGTTCCTCCCAGGGGTTTGGCTACACCTTC
>-|once|TRBV6-4|15|TRBJ1-3
CASMGGWRSRNTIYF
TGTGCCAGCATGGGAGGGTGGCGGTCGCGAAACACCATATATTTT
>TRBD1|-|TRBV9|15|TRBJ2-3
CASSVRQGKTDTQYF
TGTGCCAGCAGCGTAAGACAGGGGAAAACAGATACGCAGTATTTT
>-|-|TRBV7-2|15|TRBJ2-2
CASSLQVENTGELFF
TGTGCCAGCAGCTTACAGGTGGAGAACACCGGGGAGCTGTTTTTT
>TRBD1|-|TRBV5-4|19|TRBJ1-2
CASSLDTRDSKLANYGYTF
TGTGCCAGCAGCTTGGATACTCGGGACAGTAAATTAGCTAACTATGGCTACACCTTC
>TRBD1|few|TRBV10-3|16|TRBJ1-2
CAIRASGTGSVMGYTF
TGTGCCATCAGAGCCTCCGGGACAGGGTCAGTAATGGGCTACACCTTC
>-|-|TRBV28|12|TRBJ1-2
CATTGANYGYTF
TGTGCCACCACCGGGGCTAACTATGGCTACACCTTC
>-|-|TRBV27|16|TRBJ1-2
CASSFLRQGGAWGYTF
TGTGCCAGCAGTTTCTTAAGGCAGGGTGGCGCCTGGGGCTACACCTTC
>TRBD1|-|TRBV30|15|TRBJ2-5
CAWSRYRGLQETQYF
TGTGCCTGGAGCCGATACAGGGGGCTCCAAGAGACCCAGTACTTC
>TRBD2|few|TRBV5-1|15|TRBJ2-3
CASSPYGLVGNTQYF
TGCGCCAGCAGCCCGTACGGACTAGTAGGGAATACGCAGTATTTT
>-|-|TRBV18|13|TRBJ1-1
CASSQGVGPEAFF
TGTGCCAGCTCACAAGGGGTCGGGCCTGAAGCTTTCTTT
>TRBD2|-|TRBV11-3|14|TRBJ2-1
CASTQGEGQGEQFF
TGTGCCAGCACCCAAGGGGAGGGGCAAGGTGAGCAGTTCTTC
>-|-|TRBV19|17|TRBJ1-5
CASSIEAVFQGNQPQHF
TGTGCCAGTAGTATAGAAGCGGTTTTTCAAGGCAATCAGCCCCAGCATTTT
>-|-|TRBV6-1|12|TRBJ2-7
CASSERRNEQYF
TGTGCCAGCAGTGAAAGGAGGAACGAGCAGTACTTC
>TRBD1|few|TRBV7-9|13|TRBJ2-7
CASSPGQSYEQYF
TGTGCCAGCAGCCCGGGACAGAGTTACGAGCAGTACTTC